This T cell receptor beta chain was captured in a study of T cell responses to AZD1222 COVID-19 vaccine. Generated by immunoSEQ multiplex PCR, the TCRdb table keeps only in-frame clones and is missing some. Found here are about 130,000 clones, about nine tenths of them singletons; the top ten hold 1.5% to 2%. Germline assignment: CDR1 LNHDA and CDR2 SQIVND (reference sequence). V gave up 1 base and J gave up 7 bases; unmatched junction bases: 14. This CDR3 comprises 17 residues. The clonotype comes from an adult who received the AZD1222 COVID-19 vaccine. Sequencing was performed on peripheral blood, taken 28 days after the second AZD1222 dose. The chain links TRBV19 to TRBJ2-7; 9 nucleotides align to TRBD1. Here the CDR3 DNA reads TGTGCCAGTAGTATAGGGCGGACAGGGGAATCTCAGGTGGAGCAGTACTTC. Translated, it gives CASSIGRTGESQVEQYF.